Following are 21 T cell receptor beta chains from one sample sequenced in a study of shared clonotypes between healthy human individuals. Generated by immunoSEQ multiplex PCR, the TCRdb table keeps only in-frame clones and is missing some. The repertoire consists of about 980,000 clones, with more than 75% occurring once and the leading ten covering approximately 1.5%. The sequencing input was memory CD4+ T cells sorted from blood. Regarding subset: CD45RA-negative fraction. The receptors come from a man aged 18 to 30 in good health.

The chain joins TRBV5-1 to TRBJ1-2, with TRBD1 as a possible D gene (6 bases). Germline CDR1 reads SGHRS; CDR2 reads YFSETQ. This CDR3 comprises 15 residues. V dropped 4 bases and J dropped 6 bases, with 19 bases sitting between them. This chain's CDR3 is CASSQQDSPRDGYTF. The CDR3, as DNA: TGCGCCAGCAGCCAACAGGACAGCCCCAGGGATGGCTACACCTTC.

This clone occurred a few times. The chain employs TRBV25-1 and TRBJ2-1, with 14 bases fitting TRBD2. The CDR3 is 18 amino acids. Germline CDR1 is MGHDK and CDR2 is SYGVNS. CDR3 coding DNA: TGTGCGGTTCAGTTATCTCGGACTAGCGGGGGGCCCTACAATGAGCAGTTCTTC. This sequence encodes CAVQLSRTSGGPYNEQFF.

V gene TRBV18 combines with J gene TRBJ2-1; possibly TRBD2 for D (5 bases). V lost 6 bases, J lost 5 bases, and 11 bases lay in between. Germline-derived CDR1 and CDR2 are KGHSH and LQKENI. This CDR3 spans 13 amino acids. The CDR3 loop is CASSPGIHNEQFF. The CDR3 region has the DNA TGTGCCAGCTCCCCCGGGATTCACAATGAGCAGTTCTTC.

The gene calls are TRBV19 and TRBJ2-7; TRBD2 aligns across 10 bases. The CDR3 has 15 residues. Looked up from germline, CDR1 is LNHDA and CDR2 is SQIVND (reference sequence). Trimming removed 7 bases from V and 1 base from J; junction bases left unmatched: 7. Here the CDR3 reads CASKGLAGDSYEQYF. For the CDR3, the DNA is TGTGCCAGTAAAGGTCTAGCGGGGGATTCCTACGAGCAGTACTTC.

J is TRBJ1-2 and V is TRBV4-3; possible D gene TRBD1, 6 bases. Germline assignment: CDR1 LGHNA and CDR2 YSLEER. The CDR3 is made up of 15 amino acids. Trimming cost V 0 bases and J 12 bases, with 20 bases left between them. The CDR3 sequence is CASSQDVGQPGGNTF. CDR3 DNA: TGCGCCAGCAGCCAAGATGTTGGACAGCCAGGAGGTAACACCTTC.

This chain links TRBV30 with TRBJ2-6, with D perhaps TRBD2 (6 bases). The CDR3 contains 18 residues. Trimming left V 8 bases short and J 0 bases short, with 23 bases between. The V gene's germline CDR1 is GTSNPN and CDR2 SVGIG (reference sequence). The CDR3 DNA follows: TGTGCCATTGGTCGGTCTGGCGGGGTTAGCTCTGGGGCCAACGTCCTGACTTTC. Amino acids: CAIGRSGGVSSGANVLTF.

The chain links TRBV10-3 to TRBJ1-1; 7 nucleotides align to TRBD1. Trimming removed 7 bases from V and 1 base from J; junction bases left unmatched: 6. Per germline, CDR1 ENHRY and CDR2 SYGVKD. This CDR3 has 14 amino acids. The CDR3 sequence is CAINRQGSNTEAFF. The CDR3 DNA sequence: TGTGCCATCAATCGACAGGGTTCGAACACTGAAGCTTTCTTT.

The chain employs TRBV7-9 and TRBJ2-1; 10 nucleotides line up with TRBD1. CDR3 size: 14 residues. Germline CDR1 SEHNR, CDR2 FQNEAQ (reference sequence). Germline trimming cut 6 bases from V and 7 bases from J; bases unmatched to any gene: 6. CDR3 residues: CASSDRGLGNEQFF. In DNA, the CDR3 is TGTGCCAGCAGTGACAGGGGGCTGGGGAATGAGCAGTTCTTC.

Worth noting for this clone: This sample also contains other DNA sequences that code for the same CDR3. The chain has TRBV9 and TRBJ2-7; a possible D gene is TRBD1 (5 bases). CDR3 length: 13 residues. Germline CDR1 SGDLS, CDR2 YYNGEE. V lost 2 bases and J lost 3, with 9 bases in between. CDR3 DNA sequence: TGTGCCAGCAGCGTGGGCGGACACTACGAGCAGTACTTC. This gives the protein CASSVGGHYEQYF.

The genes are TRBV5-6 and TRBJ1-1, with 7 bases that match TRBD1. This CDR3 has 14 amino acids. V dropped 4 bases and J dropped 1; count of bases not matched to a gene: 4. Germline lookup yields CDR1 SGHDT and CDR2 YYEEEE. The CDR3 protein is CASSPGQRNTEAFF. For the CDR3, the DNA is TGTGCCAGCAGCCCGGGACAGCGGAACACTGAAGCTTTCTTT.

The J gene is TRBJ1-5, the V gene TRBV27, with 7 bases matching TRBD1. Germline V lookup: CDR1 MNHEY, CDR2 SMNVEV (reference sequence). J gave up 4 bases and V 1 base, and 4 bases lay outside the gene matches. The CDR3 loop spans 15 amino acids. CDR3 sequence reads: CASSLWSGGNQPQHF. DNA for the CDR3: TGTGCCAGCAGTTTATGGTCAGGGGGAAATCAGCCCCAGCATTTT.

This chain links TRBV28 with TRBJ2-5; 8 bases fit TRBD1. V lost 6 bases, J lost 0 bases, and 6 bases stayed unmatched. The length of the CDR3 is 15 residues. Germline CDR1 reads MDHEN; CDR2 reads SYDVKM. CDR3 coding DNA: TGTGCCAGCAGCCGTAGACAGGGGAACCAAGAGACCCAGTACTTC. Its protein product is CASSRRQGNQETQYF.

The chain employs TRBV6-1 and TRBJ1-4; no reliable D call. Germline values: CDR1 MNHNS, CDR2 SASEGT. The CDR3 extends over 13 amino acids. V was trimmed by 2 bases and J by 0 bases, leaving 1 base between them. Here the CDR3 reads CASSEPTNEKLFF. As DNA, the CDR3 is TGTGCCAGCAGTGAACCAACTAATGAAAAACTGTTTTTT.

The chain has TRBV4-3 and TRBJ1-2, with D possibly being TRBD1 (5 bases). CDR1 is LGHNA, CDR2 YSLEER, per germline. The length of the CDR3 is 14 residues. V was shortened by 5 bases and J by 8 bases, with 18 bases between the two germline ends. In DNA form, the CDR3 reads TGCGCCAGCAGCGGGGCGGGGACGGCCCAAGGCTACACCTTC. It encodes CASSGAGTAQGYTF.

The chain joins TRBV5-1 to TRBJ2-1; D ambiguous. The CDR3 is made up of 13 amino acids. V was clipped by 5 bases and J by 3 bases, with 9 bases between them. Germline-derived CDR1 and CDR2 are SGHRS and YFSETQ. The CDR3 bases are TGCGCCAGCAGGGTGGGGTACTACAATGAGCAGTTCTTC. Encoded protein: CASRVGYYNEQFF. Looking up the rest from reference TRBV5-1 and TRBJ2-1 gives the full variable domain: KAGVTQTPRYLIKTRGQQVTLSCSPISGHRSVSWYQQTPGQGLQFLFEYFSETQRNKGNFPGRFSGRQFSNSRSEMNVSTLELGDSALYLCASRVGYYNEQFFGPGTRLTVL.

The CDR3 coding sequence is TGTGCCTGGAGGGACGGCAGATCCTACGAGCAGTACTTC. Amino acid sequence: CAWRDGRSYEQYF. This rearrangement joins TRBV30 to TRBJ2-7; D uncertain. CDR3 size: 13 residues. Germline V lookup: CDR1 GTSNPN, CDR2 SVGIG (reference sequence). Deletions cut 3 bases from V and 1 base from J, with 10 bases between.

This rearrangement joins TRBV5-1 to TRBJ2-5; D is unresolved. The germline gives CDR1 SGHRS, CDR2 YFSETQ. Trimming took off 0 bases at V and 2 bases at J, with 8 bases between the two ends. The CDR3 sequence is 14 residues long. As DNA, the CDR3 is TGCGCCAGCAGCTTGGATGCCAGTCAAGAGACCCAGTACTTC. It encodes CASSLDASQETQYF.

This sequence joins TRBV28 and TRBJ1-5; D is possibly TRBD1 (6 bases). CDR1 and CDR2 from the germline V gene are MDHEN and SYDVKM. This CDR3 is built from 14 residues. Trimming took off 4 bases at V and 3 bases at J, with 10 bases between the two ends. CDR3 residues: CASSSGQNNQPQHF. The CDR3 DNA reads as TGTGCCAGCAGTTCCGGACAGAACAATCAGCCCCAGCATTTT.

The genes are TRBV5-1 and TRBJ2-2; TRBD2 is a possible D gene (6 bases). The V end lost 4 bases, the J end lost 6 bases, and 16 bases lay between the germline ends. The CDR3 covers 15 residues. Germline V gene sequence: CDR1 SGHRS, CDR2 YFSETQ. The CDR3 spells CASSLNPSVPGELFF. CDR3 in DNA: TGCGCCAGCAGCCTAAACCCTAGCGTCCCCGGGGAGCTGTTTTTT.

CDR3 nucleotide sequence: TGCGCCAGCAGCCCGACAGGGGACTACGAGCAGTACTTC. Its translation: CASSPTGDYEQYF. This sequence joins TRBV5-1 and TRBJ2-7; TRBD1 aligns across 8 bases. Germline V gives CDR1 SGHRS, CDR2 YFSETQ. The CDR3 sequence is 13 residues long. The trim removed 4 bases at V and 3 bases at J, leaving 3 bases unmatched. Based on the CDR3 plus reference TRBV5-1 and TRBJ2-7, the full variable domain is KAGVTQTPRYLIKTRGQQVTLSCSPISGHRSVSWYQQTPGQGLQFLFEYFSETQRNKGNFPGRFSGRQFSNSRSEMNVSTLELGDSALYLCASSPTGDYEQYFGPGTRLTVT.

The chain joins TRBV7-2 to TRBJ2-7; the D is unclear. This CDR3 contains 15 residues. CDR1 and CDR2 (germline): SGHTA, FQGNSA. V was trimmed by 4 bases and J by 0 bases, leaving 13 bases between them. The CDR3 sequence: CASSSRPAFSYEQYF. The CDR3 DNA follows: TGTGCCAGCAGCTCAAGGCCGGCCTTCTCCTACGAGCAGTACTTC.